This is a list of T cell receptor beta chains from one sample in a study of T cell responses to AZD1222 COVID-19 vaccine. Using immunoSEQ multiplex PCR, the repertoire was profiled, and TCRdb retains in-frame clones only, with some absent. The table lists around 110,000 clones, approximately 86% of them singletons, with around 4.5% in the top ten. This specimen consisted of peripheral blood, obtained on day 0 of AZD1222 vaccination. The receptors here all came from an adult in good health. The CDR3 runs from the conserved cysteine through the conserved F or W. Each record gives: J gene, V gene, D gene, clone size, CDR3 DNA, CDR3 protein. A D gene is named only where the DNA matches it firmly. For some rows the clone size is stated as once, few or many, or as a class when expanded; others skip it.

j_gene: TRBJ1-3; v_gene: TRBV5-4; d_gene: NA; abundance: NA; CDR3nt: TGTGCCAGCAGCTTTGGGGGGCAGGGCACCATATATTTT; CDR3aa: CASSFGGQGTIYF
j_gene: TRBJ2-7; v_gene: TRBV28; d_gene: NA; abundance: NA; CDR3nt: TGTGCCAGCACCCCTCGGGCCGCGTGGACTTTCCACGAGCAGTACTTC; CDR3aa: CASTPRAAWTFHEQYF
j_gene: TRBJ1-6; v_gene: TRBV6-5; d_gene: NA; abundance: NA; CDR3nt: TGTGCCAGCAGGACCGGGACCAATTCACCCCTCCACTTT; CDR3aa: CASRTGTNSPLHF
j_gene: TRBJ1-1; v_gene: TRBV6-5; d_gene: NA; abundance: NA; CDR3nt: TGTGCCAGCAGAAACCCGGGTTTTGGGACTGAAGCTTTCTTT; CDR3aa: CASRNPGFGTEAFF
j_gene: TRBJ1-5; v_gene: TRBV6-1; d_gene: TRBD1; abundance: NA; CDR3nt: TGTGCCAGCAGTGAGGGACAGGGGTATCAGCCCCAGCATTTT; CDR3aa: CASSEGQGYQPQHF
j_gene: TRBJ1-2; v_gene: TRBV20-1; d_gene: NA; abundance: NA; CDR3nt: TGCAGGGGCGGGAGAATCGACTACACCTTC; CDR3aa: CRGGRIDYTF
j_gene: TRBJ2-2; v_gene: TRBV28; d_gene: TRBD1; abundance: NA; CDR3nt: TGTGCCAGCAGAAAGGGACAGGGGGTACCCGGGGAGCTGTTTTTT; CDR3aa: CASRKGQGVPGELFF
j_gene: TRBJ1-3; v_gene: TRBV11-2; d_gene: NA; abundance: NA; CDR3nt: TGTGCCAGCAGCTTGGCCTTCTCTGGAAACACCATATATTTT; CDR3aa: CASSLAFSGNTIYF
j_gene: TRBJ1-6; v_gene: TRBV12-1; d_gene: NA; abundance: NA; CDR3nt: TGTGCCAGCAGCGGGATCGTGGACCTTAGGTCCTATAATTCACCCCTCCACTTT; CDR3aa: CASSGIVDLRSYNSPLHF
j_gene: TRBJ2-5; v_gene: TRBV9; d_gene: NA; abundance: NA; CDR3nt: TGTGCCAGCAGCGTAGATTTTGGAGAGACCCAGTACTTC; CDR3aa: CASSVDFGETQYF
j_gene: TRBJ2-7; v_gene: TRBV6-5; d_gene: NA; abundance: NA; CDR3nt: TGTGCCAGCAGTTACTCGAGATATTCCGGGGACTACGAGCAGTACTTC; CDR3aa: CASSYSRYSGDYEQYF
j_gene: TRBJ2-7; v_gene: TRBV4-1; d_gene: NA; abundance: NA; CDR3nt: TGCGCCAGCAGCCCACGGTCAGCCCCCTCCTACGAGCAGTACTTC; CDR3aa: CASSPRSAPSYEQYF
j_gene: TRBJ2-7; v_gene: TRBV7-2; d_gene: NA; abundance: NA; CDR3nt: TGTGCCAGCAGCTCGAATGTCGGGCGGCAGTACTTC; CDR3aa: CASSSNVGRQYF
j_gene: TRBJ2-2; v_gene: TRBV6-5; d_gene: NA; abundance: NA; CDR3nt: TGTGCCAGCTGTCGGCCAATCACCGGGGAGCTGTTTTTT; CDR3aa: CASCRPITGELFF
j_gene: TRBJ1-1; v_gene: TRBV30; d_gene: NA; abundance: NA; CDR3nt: TGTGCCTGGAGTGTAGGAGTGAACACTGAAGCTTTCTTT; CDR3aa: CAWSVGVNTEAFF
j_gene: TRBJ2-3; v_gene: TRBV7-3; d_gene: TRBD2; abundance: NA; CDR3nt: TGTGCCAGCAGCTCAGGGACTAGCGGGAGCCTAAGCACAGATACGCAGTATTTT; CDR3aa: CASSSGTSGSLSTDTQYF
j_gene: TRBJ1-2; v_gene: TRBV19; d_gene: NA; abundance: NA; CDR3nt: TGTGCCAGTAGCCCAGTCGAGACGCCGTGGGGTGGCTACACCTTC; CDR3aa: CASSPVETPWGGYTF
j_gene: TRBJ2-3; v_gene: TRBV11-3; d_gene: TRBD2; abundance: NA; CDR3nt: TGTGCCAGCAGCTTGAAGCGGGGTCGTGGCGATACGCAGTATTTT; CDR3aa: CASSLKRGRGDTQYF
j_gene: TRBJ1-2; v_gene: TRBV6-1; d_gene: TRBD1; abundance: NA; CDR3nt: TGTGCCAGCAGTGAAGCCACCCGGGACAGGGGTGGCTACACCTTC; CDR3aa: CASSEATRDRGGYTF
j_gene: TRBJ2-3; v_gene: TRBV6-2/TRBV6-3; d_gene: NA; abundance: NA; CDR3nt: TGTGCCAGCAGTTATTTTTCCAGAACAGATACGCAGTATTTT; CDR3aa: CASSYFSRTDTQYF
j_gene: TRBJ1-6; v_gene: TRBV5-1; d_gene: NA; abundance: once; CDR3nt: TGCGCCAGCAGCTCCCCAGGGGCTAATTCACCCCTCCACTTT; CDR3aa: CASSSPGANSPLHF
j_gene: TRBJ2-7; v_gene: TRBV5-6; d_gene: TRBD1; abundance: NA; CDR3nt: TGTGCCAGCAGACCTTCGGACAGGAATGCCTACGAGCAGTACTTC; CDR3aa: CASRPSDRNAYEQYF
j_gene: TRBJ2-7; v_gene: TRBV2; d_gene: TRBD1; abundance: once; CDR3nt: TGTGCCAGCAGTGAAAGAGAGGGGGCGAATATCCCCTACGAGCAGTACTTC; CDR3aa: CASSEREGANIPYEQYF
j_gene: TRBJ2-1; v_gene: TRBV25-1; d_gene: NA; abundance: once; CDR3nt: TGTGCCAGCAGTGAATATCCACAGGGTACCTACAATGAGCAGTTCTTC; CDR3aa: CASSEYPQGTYNEQFF
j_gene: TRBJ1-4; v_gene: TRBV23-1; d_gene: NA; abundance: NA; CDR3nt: TGCGCCAGCAGCCATATCGTGGGGGAGAATGAAAAACTGTTTTTT; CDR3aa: CASSHIVGENEKLFF
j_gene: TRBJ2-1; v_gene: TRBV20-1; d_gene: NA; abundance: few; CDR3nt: TGCAGTACCTTAGGGGGCAATGAGCAGTTCTTC; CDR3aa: CSTLGGNEQFF
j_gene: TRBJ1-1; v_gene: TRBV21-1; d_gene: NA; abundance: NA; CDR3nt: TGTGCCAGCAGCGCCGGGACAGGGGGTATGAACACTGAAGCTTTCTTT; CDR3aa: CASSAGTGGMNTEAFF
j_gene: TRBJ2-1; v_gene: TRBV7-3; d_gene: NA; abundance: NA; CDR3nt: TGTGCCAGCAGCTCGGACCTGGAGAGTGAGCAGTTCTTC; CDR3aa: CASSSDLESEQFF
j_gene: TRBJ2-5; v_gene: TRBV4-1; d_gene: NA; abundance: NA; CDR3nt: TGCGCCAGCAGCCAAGGGACTAACGGGGAGACCCAGTACTTC; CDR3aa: CASSQGTNGETQYF